This T cell receptor (beta chain) was captured in a study of blood T cells in healthy people across ages. The CDR3 runs 12 residues. Germline CDR1 and CDR2: SQVTM and ANQGSEA. The ends lost 4 bases at V and 4 bases at J; junction bases unmatched: 3. This clonotype was counted between two and nine times. Together with a sample-barcoded 5' primer, a J-beta primer mix was included in a second PCR lasting about 6 to 11 cycles. From the 5' RACE reads, TCRdb called clonotypes with MiXCR, one entry per CDR3 protein. The sample lists about 1 million distinct CDR3 sequences, under 30% seen once, with 0.65% to 0.75% in the top ten. Another study also made use of these data, one on T cells of mothers and their children.

The receptor was isolated from a girl aged 2-15 years in good health. Specimen: blood. J is TRBJ2-5 and V is TRBV29-1; 7 positions agree with TRBD1. CDR3 coding DNA: TGCAGCGTTGGAAAGGGGGCAGAGACCCAGTACTTC. As protein: CSVGKGAETQYF.